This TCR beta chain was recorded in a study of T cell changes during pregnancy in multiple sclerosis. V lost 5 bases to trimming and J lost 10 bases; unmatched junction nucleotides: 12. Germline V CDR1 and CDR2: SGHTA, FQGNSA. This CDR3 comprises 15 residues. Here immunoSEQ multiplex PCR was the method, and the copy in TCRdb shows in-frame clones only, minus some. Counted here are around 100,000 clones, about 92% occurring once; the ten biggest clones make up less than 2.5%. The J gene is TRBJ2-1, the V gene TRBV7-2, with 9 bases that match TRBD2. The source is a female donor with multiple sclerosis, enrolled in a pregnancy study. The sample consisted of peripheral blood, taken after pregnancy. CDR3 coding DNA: TGTGCCAGCAGCCCTTTAGCGGGGGCCCTGAGAGAGCAGTTCTTC. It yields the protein CASSPLAGALREQFF.